Below are 5 T cell receptor beta chains sequenced from a single sample in a study of shared clonotypes between healthy human individuals. Naive CD8 isolation took CD45RO-negative cells positively selected for CCR7 and excluded terminally differentiated effector memory CD45RA+ cells. The repertoire was sequenced with immunoSEQ multiplex PCR; TCRdb's copy has only in-frame clones and lacks some. The table lists some 2 million clones, just under 95% of them singletons. Source material: naive CD8+ T cells sorted from blood. These receptors all stem from a man aged 18 to 35 in good health.

The CDR3 DNA is TGTGCCAGCAGGTCAACACCCCAGGGGTCCACTGAAGCTTTCTTT. Its protein product is CASRSTPQGSTEAFF. V gene TRBV6-5 combines with J gene TRBJ1-1, with D possibly being TRBD1 (6 bases). Deletions cut 6 bases from V and 4 bases from J, with 18 bases between. The CDR3 runs 15 residues. Germline CDR1 reads MNHEY; CDR2 reads SVGAGI.

This clone was observed once. The chain recombines TRBV2 with TRBJ2-7, with TRBD1 matching 7 bases. J lost 3 bases, V lost 3 bases, and 5 bases had no gene match. The CDR3 spans 14 residues. Germline V gene lookup returns CDR1 SNHLY and CDR2 FYNNEI. As DNA, the CDR3 is TGTGCCAGCAGTGAGCTTAGGGGGCTCTACGAGCAGTACTTC. It is translated as CASSELRGLYEQYF.

This clone came up once. The V call is TRBV9, the J call TRBJ1-1; D remains unclear. V lost 0 bases and J lost 1, with 7 bases in between. The CDR3 has 14 residues. CDR1 and CDR2 from the germline V gene are SGDLS and YYNGEE. The CDR3 DNA follows: TGTGCCAGCAGCGTAGACGTCGGGAACACTGAAGCTTTCTTT. Translating it yields CASSVDVGNTEAFF. The variable domain in full, completed from reference TRBV9 and TRBJ1-1, reads DSGVTQTPKHLITATGQRVTLRCSPRSGDLSVYWYQQSLDQGLQFLIQYYNGEERAKGNILERFSAQQFPDLHSELNLSSLELGDSALYFCASSVDVGNTEAFFGQGTRLTVV.

Notes on this clone: This specimen includes other DNA sequences encoding the same CDR3. The chain is built from TRBV15 and TRBJ1-1; a possible D gene is TRBD1 (5 bases). Germline V gene data show CDR1 as LNHNV and CDR2 as YYDKDF (reference sequence). The CDR3 covers 15 residues. The V end lost 0 bases, the J end lost 0 bases, and 8 bases lay between the germline ends. CDR3 nucleotide sequence: TGTGCCACCAGCAGAGATCGGGGCCTGAACACTGAAGCTTTCTTT. Translated: CATSRDRGLNTEAFF.

This clone showed up just once. The identical CDR3 is also encoded by other nucleotide sequences in the sample. V gene TRBV9 combines with J gene TRBJ1-3, with 9 bases fitting TRBD1. The V segment lost 0 bases and the J segment 2 bases; nucleotides outside the gene matches: 0. The CDR3 extends over 15 amino acids. Looked up from germline, CDR1 is SGDLS and CDR2 is YYNGEE. The CDR3 sequence is CASSVDRGPGNTIYF. CDR3 coding DNA: TGTGCCAGCAGCGTAGACAGGGGGCCTGGAAACACCATATATTTT. Full variable domain (remainder filled in from reference TRBV9 and TRBJ1-3): DSGVTQTPKHLITATGQRVTLRCSPRSGDLSVYWYQQSLDQGLQFLIQYYNGEERAKGNILERFSAQQFPDLHSELNLSSLELGDSALYFCASSVDRGPGNTIYFGEGSWLTVV.